This T cell receptor (beta chain) appears in the sequencing data of a study of cytomegalovirus exposure and HLA in healthy donors. Study-level points and caveats: In a later analysis, V- and J-gene trimming of beta chains associated with a DCLRE1C missense variant, replicated independently.

PCR was performed using 60 Vbeta and 13 Jbeta primers. Profiled with immunoSEQ multiplex PCR; TCRdb holds only in-frame clones, not every one. The sample contains 90,000 to 120,000 clones, roughly four fifths of which appear only once. Comment on this clone: Its antigen remains unknown.

The sample was PBMCs. The receptor comes from a young man in good health and CMV-seronegative.

Here the CDR3 DNA reads TGTGCCACCAGCAGATCCGGGAAGAACAATGAGCAGTTCTTC. Amino acid sequence: CATSRSGKNNEQFF. The chain carries TRBV15 and TRBJ2-1; possible D gene TRBD2, 5 bases. Germline loops: CDR1 LNHNV, CDR2 YYDKDF (reference sequence). V lost 2 bases and J lost 5, with 10 bases in between. The CDR3 contains 14 residues. Full variable domain (outside the CDR3, taken from reference TRBV15 and TRBJ2-1): DAMVIQNPRYQVTQFGKPVTLSCSQTLNHNVMYWYQQKSSQAPKLLFHYYDKDFNNEADTPDNFQSRRPNTSFCFLDIRSPGLGDTAMYLCATSRSGKNNEQFFGPGTRLTVL.